This T cell receptor (beta chain) was sequenced during a study of blood T cell repertoires in COVID-19 (dated by TCRdb to 2020 to 2021). For context, the study as a whole: Samples covering the acute and convalescent phases of COVID-19 were provided by collaborators in the United States, Italy and Spain. The material from the prospective study consisted of cDNA or gDNA derived from T cells, B-cell-depleted T cells, or PBMCs. Deeply sampled blood TCRbeta repertoires from subjects exposed to, actively infected with, or recovered from COVID-19 were included in the dataset. A freely available public database, intended as a resource for researchers studying the immune response to SARS-CoV-2, is where the repertoires were released. Samples came from the ongoing ImmuneRACE study (first 160 participants) plus 1,254 subjects from 6 global collaborators. Sample metadata almost always included a de-identified subject ID, COVID-19 status, age in years and sex. Where available, HLA class I and class II types were obtained from metadata supplied by the sample provider rather than from assay-based typing.

The CDR1 and CDR2 encoded by the germline V gene (reference sequence) are PRHDT and FYEKMQ. The CDR3 spans 14 residues, from the cysteine through the phenylalanine. Only the CDR3 portion is preserved as DNA: 42 bases, with reading frame beginning at the first base. Trimming removed 5 bases from V and 0 bases from J; the gene matches leave 3 bases unexplained. Each collaborating institution followed its own protocols to collect whole blood in K2EDTA tubes. For TCRbeta analysis, collaborators shipped samples in one of three forms: frozen whole blood, isolated PBMCs, or DNA extracted from either of those sample types. Details on this clone: The specificity of this receptor is unknown. The record has no base qualities; no much larger clone is one base away.

TCRbeta CDR3 regions were amplified from genomic DNA using the immunoSEQ Assay, a bias-controlled multiplex PCR. For the original study's pipeline: Nucleated cell counts per sample were estimated from amplification of reference gene primers within the assay. To quantify the absolute abundance of each unique TCRbeta CDR3 rearrangement, sequence reads were collapsed and filtered. Productive Simpson clonality was computed per sample as the square root of Simpson's diversity index over productive rearrangements. The clones in this table, taken by TCRdb from immuneACCESS, are in-frame only. Not every clone is retained; where verified, under half of the shortfall comes from an unresolved V gene, and the cause of the rest is unknown. The D gene and trimming were derived from the DNA, and the V and J assignments and clone size from that table. Counted in this sample were 120,000 or so clones; 75% to 90% of them appeared once. In total, the top ten clones hold under 30% of the sample.

Study-level results and caveats: The quantity of clinical and demographic metadata differed by source and by participant and was supplied without curation.

Rearrangement joined TRBV13 to TRBJ2-7; TRBD1 agrees with 8 junctional bases. This receptor was identified in a woman aged 70 to 79 with acute or convalescent COVID-19. The sequenced sample was peripheral blood. Here is the DNA: TGTGCCAGCAGCCTCAGGGGGCTCTCCTACGAGCAGTACTTC. Translation gives CASSLRGLSYEQYF. The CDR3 plus the reference TRBV13 and TRBJ2-7 genes for the other parts give the full variable domain: AAGVIQSPRHLIKEKRETATLKCYPIPRHDTVYWYQQGPGQDPQFLISFYEKMQSDKGSIPDRFSAQQFSDYHSELNMSSLELGDSALYFCASSLRGLSYEQYFGPGTRLTVT.